Listed here are 13 T cell receptor beta chains from one sample, sequenced in a study of human T cells and chemical hapten exposure. MiXCR, run by TCRdb on the RACE reads, gives a single entry per CDR3 protein. The sample lists about 77,000 distinct CDR3 sequences; 7% to 9.5% were seen once. As for time point: healthy volunteer bleed at 6 weeks. Someone pulled total RNA out of unfractionated whole blood. Sequencing was performed on whole blood. The source of these receptors is a female donor in good health. Some clones in this sample may be carry-over from other donors' samples.

This clonotype turned up a few times. The chain links TRBV6-4 to TRBJ2-2; the D gene is possibly TRBD1 (5 bases). V was shortened by 5 bases and J by 6 bases, with 19 bases between the two germline ends. Germline V gives CDR1 MRHNA, CDR2 SNTAGT. The CDR3 runs 16 residues. CDR3 sequence: CASSYQGDRSSGELFF. CDR3 sequence (DNA): TGTGCCAGCAGTTACCAGGGCGATAGGTCGTCCGGGGAGCTGTTTTTT.

This clonotype appeared a few times. The J gene is TRBJ1-5, the V gene TRBV12-3 or TRBV12-4; tentative D call: TRBD1 (6 bases). Trimming removed 2 bases at V and 5 bases at J, with 13 bases between. The CDR3 is made up of 15 amino acids. The DNA of the CDR3 is TGTGCCAGCAGTTTACAGGGGACGAAACATCAGCCCCAGCATTTT. Protein product: CASSLQGTKHQPQHF.

This clonotype showed up many times. The chain is built from TRBV7-9 and TRBJ2-1; D is ambiguous. The V gene's germline CDR1 is SEHNR and CDR2 FQNEAQ (reference sequence). CDR3 size: 13 residues. V was trimmed by 5 bases and J by 12 bases, leaving 17 bases between them. CDR3 loop: CASSLPSYPAQFF. The CDR3 DNA reads TGTGCCAGCAGCCTACCCAGCTACCCGGCGCAGTTCTTC.

At least ten counts were recorded for this clonotype. The V and J genes are TRBV12-3 or TRBV12-4 and TRBJ2-6; D is undetermined. This CDR3 has 15 residues. V was pared by 1 base and J by 1 base, with 5 bases between. The CDR3 here is CASSLGQSGANVLTF. CDR3 bases: TGTGCCAGCAGTTTAGGGCAGTCTGGGGCCAACGTCCTGACTTTC.

This clonotype was observed a few times. V gene TRBV12-3 or TRBV12-4 combines with J gene TRBJ2-7, with D uncertain. Trimming cost V 7 bases and J 2 bases, with 9 bases left between them. This CDR3 is built from 12 residues. For the CDR3, the DNA is TGTGCCAGCACCTCCGGACCCTACGAGCAGTACTTC. It is translated as CASTSGPYEQYF.

This clonotype was counted at least ten times. This chain uses TRBV6-6 with TRBJ1-1; 7 bases align to TRBD1. The germline V gene encodes CDR1 MNHNY and CDR2 SVGAGI (reference sequence). The CDR3 totals 14 residues. J gave up 6 bases and V 10 bases, and 14 bases lay outside the gene matches. CDR3 protein: CAIRWQGDSSEAFF. The CDR3 region has the DNA TGTGCCATCCGCTGGCAGGGGGATTCGTCTGAAGCTTTCTTT.

Concerning this clonotype itself: A read error is possible here, since a much larger clone lies one base away. The chain couples TRBV12-3 or TRBV12-4 to TRBJ1-2, with TRBD1 matching 8 bases. This CDR3 spans 18 amino acids. The J segment lost 0 bases and the V segment lost 7 bases, leaving 16 bases of the junction unmatched. CDR3 DNA: TGTGCCAGCATCCTGTCGAGGGACAGGAGGCCTACTAACTATGGCTACACCTTC. Amino acid sequence: CASILSRDRRPTNYGYTF.

This clonotype was observed at least ten times. The genes are TRBV25-1 and TRBJ2-3; D remains ambiguous. Trimming took off 6 bases at V and 2 bases at J, with 6 bases between the two ends. The CDR3 spans 12 residues. The germline V gene encodes CDR1 MGHDK and CDR2 SYGVNS. The CDR3 nucleotides read TGTGCCAGCAGAGGGTTCACAGATACGCAGTATTTT. Translating gives CASRGFTDTQYF.

This clonotype showed up many times. The V call is TRBV12-3 or TRBV12-4, the J call TRBJ1-1, with D unresolved. Trimming removed 6 bases at V and 0 bases at J, with 14 bases between. This CDR3 has 15 residues. CDR3 amino acids: CASRLTSTMNTEAFF. The CDR3 DNA sequence: TGTGCCAGCAGGCTGACAAGCACCATGAACACTGAAGCTTTCTTT.

The sample holds many counts of this clonotype. This chain links TRBV12-3 or TRBV12-4 with TRBJ1-5; TRBD1 is a possible D gene (6 bases). V gave up 5 bases and J gave up 5 bases, with 13 bases separating them. The CDR3 sequence is 14 residues long. The CDR3 DNA is TGTGCCAGCAGTCAACCAAGGGGGGATCAGCCCCAGCATTTT. Protein sequence: CASSQPRGDQPQHF.

This clonotype was observed many times. The chain carries TRBV7-3 and TRBJ2-2; D is uncertain. Germline CDR1 SGHTA, CDR2 FQGTGA. Deletions cut 5 bases from V and 0 bases from J, with 10 bases between. The CDR3 extends over 15 amino acids. The CDR3 DNA follows: TGTGCCAGCAGCCGCCTCGGACCGAACACCGGGGAGCTGTTTTTT. Encoded protein: CASSRLGPNTGELFF.

This clonotype was seen repeatedly, ten times or more. The chain combines TRBV10-3 with TRBJ1-1, with D unclear. Looked up from germline, CDR1 is ENHRY and CDR2 is SYGVKD. The CDR3 has 14 amino acids. Trimming took off 10 bases at V and 1 base at J, with 16 bases between the two ends. CDR3 in amino acids: CASTQISANTEAFF. CDR3 DNA sequence: TGTGCCAGTACCCAAATTTCAGCGAACACTGAAGCTTTCTTT.

This clonotype was found a few times. The chain recombines TRBV9 with TRBJ2-3; D gene uncertain. V was clipped by 0 bases and J by 4 bases, with 12 bases between them. Germline V gene lookup returns CDR1 SGDLS and CDR2 YYNGEE. This CDR3 has 15 residues. The CDR3 is CASSVDGGFPDTQYF. The DNA for the CDR3 is TGTGCCAGCAGCGTAGATGGCGGCTTTCCAGATACGCAGTATTTT. The full variable domain, in which reference TRBV9 and TRBJ2-3 provide the parts outside the CDR3, is DSGVTQTPKHLITATGQRVTLRCSPRSGDLSVYWYQQSLDQGLQFLIQYYNGEERAKGNILERFSAQQFPDLHSELNLSSLELGDSALYFCASSVDGGFPDTQYFGPGTRLTVL.